Presented here are 24 T cell receptor beta chains from one specimen sequenced in a study of blood T cell repertoires in COVID-19. The assay was immunoSEQ multiplex PCR, and TCRdb's table has in-frame clones only and misses some. The sample consists of approximately 150,000 clones, approximately 80% of them appearing once. The sample consisted of peripheral blood. These receptors originate from a man aged 65 to 85 who had recovered from COVID-19.

The CDR3 is CASSLQGDTEAFF. The CDR3 bases are TGTGCCAGCAGCTTACAGGGGGACACTGAAGCTTTCTTT. V gene TRBV12-3 or TRBV12-4 combines with J gene TRBJ1-1; 8 bases align to TRBD1. V was clipped by 6 bases and J by 3 bases; unmatched bases: 3. The CDR3 consists of 13 residues.

This clone came up a few times. The rearrangement uses TRBV2 and TRBJ2-1, with 7 bases lining up with TRBD2. Per the germline V gene, CDR1 is SNHLY and CDR2 is FYNNEI. Trimming took 8 bases from V and 13 from J; bases not matched to a gene: 14. The CDR3 runs 13 residues. The CDR3 DNA follows: TGTGCCAGCCGTGGACTTGCGGGGGTCAGACAGTTCTTC. Encoded protein: CASRGLAGVRQFF.

The chain is built from TRBV4-1 and TRBJ2-1, with 7 nucleotides matching TRBD2. V lost 0 bases, J lost 2 bases, and 4 bases stayed unmatched. Germline CDR1 reads MGHRA; CDR2 reads YSYEKL. The CDR3 loop spans 16 amino acids. As DNA, the CDR3 is TGCGCCAGCAGCCAAGAGGAGCGGGGTCCCTACAATGAGCAGTTCTTC. This translates into CASSQEERGPYNEQFF.

This clone was observed once. V gene TRBV2 combines with J gene TRBJ2-7; 7 positions match TRBD1. This CDR3 has 15 amino acids. Trimming took 7 bases from V and 3 from J; bases not matched to a gene: 12. Germline assignment: CDR1 SNHLY and CDR2 FYNNEI. The CDR3 spells CASTDGYRDSYEQYF. The CDR3 DNA is TGTGCCAGCACCGACGGGTACCGGGACAGCTACGAGCAGTACTTC.

This rearrangement joins TRBV6-5 to TRBJ2-3; D unclear. V was clipped by 8 bases and J by 3 bases, with 12 bases between them. Germline V gene lookup returns CDR1 MNHEY and CDR2 SVGAGI. The CDR3 loop spans 13 amino acids. CDR3 in DNA: TGTGCCAGCTGGAGACGACTGACAGATACGCAGTATTTT. Its translation: CASWRRLTDTQYF.

The V call is TRBV23-1, the J call TRBJ2-7, with D possibly TRBD2 on 5 matching bases. TRBV23-1 falls under the ORF class, with uncertain function. The CDR3 covers 13 residues. With 7 bases removed from V and 4 bases from J, the gap between germline ends came to 14 bases. CDR3 sequence reads: CASTEGSGYEQYF. CDR3 DNA sequence: TGCGCCAGCACCGAAGGGTCGGGGTACGAGCAGTACTTC.

V and J are TRBV6-5 and TRBJ2-7; TRBD2 agrees at 9 bases. The CDR3 has 14 amino acids. Losses at the gene ends were 9 bases for V and 4 bases for J; bases not matched to a gene: 10. Germline V gene data show CDR1 as MNHEY and CDR2 as SVGAGI. The CDR3 here is CASWEVAGAYEQYF. CDR3 in DNA: TGTGCCAGTTGGGAGGTAGCGGGAGCGTACGAGCAGTACTTC.

CDR3 loop: CASSQDSLHTGELFF. Here the CDR3 DNA reads TGCGCCAGCAGCCAAGATAGTCTTCACACCGGGGAGCTGTTTTTT. This chain links TRBV4-3 with TRBJ2-2; D not certain. Germline CDR1 LGHNA, CDR2 YSLEER. The V end lost 0 bases, the J end lost 3 bases, and 8 bases lay between the germline ends. The CDR3 totals 15 residues.

The chain has TRBV7-2 and TRBJ2-3; 7 bases align to TRBD1. CDR1 SGHTA and CDR2 FQGNSA come from the germline V gene. V dropped 5 bases and J dropped 4; count of bases not matched to a gene: 6. The CDR3 runs 14 residues. CDR3 amino acids: CASSPMTGPDTQYF. Here the CDR3 DNA reads TGTGCCAGCAGCCCTATGACAGGGCCAGATACGCAGTATTTT.

In this sample, this clone turned up a few times. J is TRBJ1-1 and V is TRBV25-1; 9 bases are shared with TRBD1. The V gene's germline CDR1 is MGHDK and CDR2 SYGVNS. V gave up 0 bases and J gave up 0 bases; unmatched junction bases: 5. The CDR3 extends over 17 amino acids. The CDR3 loop reads CASSEYTGQGLNTEAFF. CDR3 nucleotide sequence: TGTGCCAGCAGTGAATATACCGGACAGGGGTTGAACACTGAAGCTTTCTTT.

The chain has TRBV7-2 and TRBJ1-5; D perhaps matches TRBD1 (6 bases). The CDR3 loop spans 12 amino acids. CDR1 is SGHTA, CDR2 FQGNSA, per germline. Trimming took off 5 bases at V and 5 bases at J, with 7 bases between the two ends. For the CDR3, the DNA is TGTGCCAGCAGCAACAGGGATCAGCCCCAGCATTTT. Translation: CASSNRDQPQHF.

This clone was counted a few times. The chain links TRBV19 to TRBJ1-5; 7 nucleotides agree with TRBD1. The V and J ends lost 4 bases and 6 bases, in that order; junction bases with no gene match: 12. This CDR3 spans 16 amino acids. CDR1 and CDR2 (germline): LNHDA, SQIVND (reference sequence). The CDR3 DNA follows: TGTGCCAGTAGTAGCTCCCACGGACAGGTTGCTCAGCCCCAGCATTTT. Protein sequence: CASSSSHGQVAQPQHF.

This clone was seen more than once but under ten times. The genes are TRBV5-1 and TRBJ2-1, with 11 bases identical to TRBD2. Germline CDR1 and CDR2: SGHRS and YFSETQ. The CDR3 consists of 15 residues. V shed 3 bases, J shed 4 bases, and the junction held 3 bases outside the gene matches. Here the CDR3 DNA reads TGCGCCAGCAGCTCCGGGACTAGCGGTTACAATGAGCAGTTCTTC. Amino acid sequence: CASSSGTSGYNEQFF. Variable domain in full (rest from reference TRBV5-1 and TRBJ2-1): KAGVTQTPRYLIKTRGQQVTLSCSPISGHRSVSWYQQTPGQGLQFLFEYFSETQRNKGNFPGRFSGRQFSNSRSEMNVSTLELGDSALYLCASSSGTSGYNEQFFGPGTRLTVL.

This clone was detected a few times. The V and J genes are TRBV30 and TRBJ1-3, with a tentative D call TRBD1 (6 bases). Germline loops: CDR1 GTSNPN, CDR2 SVGIG (reference sequence). This CDR3 has 17 residues. The V end was cut by 4 bases, the J end by 5 bases, with 24 bases between. The CDR3, as DNA: TGTGCCTGGAACCTGCAATCCAGGGGCACCAGGAGAAACACCATATATTTT. Its protein product is CAWNLQSRGTRRNTIYF.

The chain is built from TRBV5-1 and TRBJ2-3, with 14 bases fitting TRBD2. V was pared by 4 bases and J by 3 bases, with 10 bases of the junction left unmatched. In germline, CDR1 is SGHRS, CDR2 YFSETQ. The CDR3 is 18 residues long. The CDR3 coding sequence is TGCGCCAGCAGCCTAATTGGGACTAGCGGGAGATCGACAGATACGCAGTATTTT. Translated, it gives CASSLIGTSGRSTDTQYF.

The rearrangement links TRBV10-1 to TRBJ2-2; D is perhaps TRBD2 (6 bases). Trimming took 8 bases from V and 2 from J, leaving 12 bases between them. The CDR3 is 14 amino acids. Germline loops: CDR1 WNHNN, CDR2 SYGVQD (reference sequence). The DNA of the CDR3 is TGCGCCAGCGTAGCGGAACTAAACACCGGGGAGCTGTTTTTT. Protein product: CASVAELNTGELFF.

This clone turned up a few times. The chain has TRBV30 and TRBJ2-3, with 7 bases identical to TRBD1. The CDR3 loop spans 16 amino acids. The ends lost 2 bases at V and 0 bases at J; junction bases unmatched: 8. Germline V CDR1 and CDR2: GTSNPN, SVGIG (reference sequence). The CDR3 loop reads CAWSKDRVPSTDTQYF. Written as DNA, the CDR3 is TGTGCCTGGAGTAAAGACAGGGTACCTAGCACAGATACGCAGTATTTT.

The genes are TRBV5-1 and TRBJ1-1; D is undetermined. The CDR3 spans 11 residues. Looked up from germline, CDR1 is SGHRS and CDR2 is YFSETQ. V lost 5 bases to trimming and J lost 1 base, with 3 bases between them. The CDR3 loop is CASRRNTEAFF. As DNA, the CDR3 is TGCGCCAGCAGGAGGAACACTGAAGCTTTCTTT.

The J gene is TRBJ1-5, the V gene TRBV5-5; D may be TRBD1 (5 bases). Trimming removed 4 bases at V and 3 bases at J, with 14 bases between. Germline V lookup: CDR1 SGHKS, CDR2 YYEKEE (reference sequence). CDR3 length: 15 residues. CDR3 residues: CASSSQGSFNQPQHF. The CDR3 nucleotides read TGTGCCAGCAGCAGCCAGGGTAGTTTCAATCAGCCCCAGCATTTT.

CDR3 sequence: CASSRTSGSWTGELFF. CDR3 DNA: TGTGCCAGCAGTCGGACTAGCGGGAGTTGGACCGGGGAGCTGTTTTTT. This chain uses TRBV6-2 or TRBV6-3 with TRBJ2-2, with 13 bases fitting TRBD2. Trimming took 5 bases from V and 5 from J; bases not matched to a gene: 5. The CDR3 is made up of 16 amino acids. Germline assignment: CDR1 MNHEY and CDR2 SVGEGT.

This clone appeared a few times. The rearrangement uses TRBV27 and TRBJ2-6; no clear D gene. The V end was cut by 8 bases, the J end by 0 bases, with 8 bases between. This CDR3 spans 14 amino acids. Germline CDR1 is MNHEY and CDR2 is SMNVEV (reference sequence). This chain's CDR3 is CASGERSGANVLTF. CDR3 in DNA: TGTGCCAGCGGAGAACGCTCTGGGGCCAACGTCCTGACTTTC.

The chain combines TRBV27 with TRBJ2-1; no firm D call. CDR1 and CDR2 (germline): MNHEY, SMNVEV (reference sequence). V was shortened by 7 bases and J by 2 bases, with 15 bases between the two germline ends. This CDR3 region has 15 residues. CDR3 DNA sequence: TGTGCCAGCACCCCGGAGAACCACCCCTACAATGAGCAGTTCTTC. It specifies CASTPENHPYNEQFF.

This chain links TRBV15 with TRBJ2-6; D possibly corresponds to TRBD2 (5 bases). Between the trimmed V and J ends, which lost 1 base and 4 bases, there was a span of 8 bases. The CDR3 runs 15 residues. Germline V gene data show CDR1 as LNHNV and CDR2 as YYDKDF (reference sequence). Here the CDR3 DNA reads TGTGCCACCAGCAGAGCGGAGGCGGGGGCCAACGTCCTGACTTTC. This codes for CATSRAEAGANVLTF. The full variable domain, its missing parts supplied by reference TRBV15 and TRBJ2-6, is DAMVIQNPRYQVTQFGKPVTLSCSQTLNHNVMYWYQQKSSQAPKLLFHYYDKDFNNEADTPDNFQSRRPNTSFCFLDIRSPGLGDTAMYLCATSRAEAGANVLTFGAGSRLTVL.

The chain is built from TRBV7-9 and TRBJ1-2; D is undetermined. The V gene's germline CDR1 is SEHNR and CDR2 FQNEAQ (reference sequence). Trimming cost V 6 bases and J 8 bases, with 13 bases left between them. The CDR3 totals 12 residues. DNA for the CDR3: TGTGCCAGCAGATTGCAGGTCGGAGGCTACACCTTC. As protein: CASRLQVGGYTF.